Presented here are 13 T cell receptor beta chains from one specimen sequenced in a study of T cells in Graves' hyperthyroidism and ophthalmopathy. The TCR beta CDR3 regions underwent amplification using RNA transcripts as the source. The TCR CDR3 first-round RT-PCR relied on the HTBI primer set. MiXCR, run by TCRdb on the multiplex PCR reads, gives a single entry per CDR3 protein. The sample has a few hundred thousand distinct CDR3 sequences, about 43% seen once. The sample taken for sequencing was peripheral blood or thyroid tissue (not recorded which). These receptors all come from a woman under 30 with Graves' hyperthyroidism.

The V gene is TRBV5-6, the J gene TRBJ1-1; D is possibly TRBD1 (5 bases). Germline assignment: CDR1 SGHDT and CDR2 YYEEEE. This CDR3 has 16 amino acids. V gave up 0 bases and J gave up 0 bases, with 12 bases separating them. The CDR3 spells CASSLASDSMNTEAFF. The CDR3, as DNA: TGTGCCAGCAGCTTGGCGTCCGACAGCATGAACACTGAAGCTTTCTTT.

This clonotype was seen at least ten times. The gene calls are TRBV11-2 and TRBJ2-5; D might be TRBD1 or TRBD2, each matching 5 bases. The CDR3 is made up of 15 amino acids. Trimming left V 0 bases short and J 5 bases short, with 13 bases between. The germline gives CDR1 SGHAT, CDR2 FQNNGV. The CDR3, as DNA: TGTGCCAGCAGCTTAGATGGGGGACGGGCGGAGACCCAGTACTTC. Protein: CASSLDGGRAETQYF.

The chain has TRBV20-1 and TRBJ1-2; D uncertain. The germline V gene encodes CDR1 DFQATT and CDR2 SNEGSKA (reference sequence). The germline V and J ends were trimmed by 8 bases and 4 bases, with 8 bases remaining between them. CDR3 size: 10 residues. CDR3 in DNA: TGCAGTACAACCACCTATGGCTACACCTTC. This encodes CSTTTYGYTF.

This clonotype was recorded many times. This chain uses TRBV29-1 with TRBJ1-1; D is undetermined. Germline lookup yields CDR1 SQVTM and CDR2 ANQGSEA. Trimming shortened V by 0 bases and J by 0 bases, and 14 bases separated the two germline ends. The CDR3 consists of 16 residues. In nucleotides, the CDR3 is TGCAGCGTTGAAGATCTGGGCAGCAATATGAACACTGAAGCTTTCTTT. It specifies CSVEDLGSNMNTEAFF.

This clonotype occurred many times. The gene calls are TRBV7-9 and TRBJ2-5, with 8 nucleotides matching TRBD2. The germline V gene encodes CDR1 SEHNR and CDR2 FQNEAQ (reference sequence). Unmatched junction bases numbered 10, after V lost 5 bases and J lost 2 bases. CDR3 length equals 16 residues. The CDR3 coding sequence is TGTGCCAGCAGCCCCAAACCCGCGGGGGGTCAAGAGACCCAGTACTTC. Translated: CASSPKPAGGQETQYF.

The chain couples TRBV5-1 to TRBJ2-2; no clear D. This CDR3 is 15 amino acids long. V lost 4 bases to trimming and J lost 3 bases, with 13 bases between them. Germline values: CDR1 SGHRS, CDR2 YFSETQ. This chain's CDR3 is CASSPSSPDTGELFF. CDR3 nucleotide sequence: TGCGCCAGCAGCCCCAGCAGCCCTGACACCGGGGAGCTGTTTTTT.

The chain employs TRBV29-1 and TRBJ1-5; 9 bases are a match to TRBD1. This CDR3 has 13 residues. The J segment lost 14 bases and the V segment lost 5 bases, leaving 13 bases of the junction unmatched. Germline CDR1 SQVTM, CDR2 ANQGSEA. The CDR3: CSVPGQGQAYEHF. The CDR3 nucleotides are TGCAGCGTTCCGGGACAGGGCCAAGCCTACGAGCATTTT.

This clonotype was observed at least ten times. This sequence joins TRBV7-8 and TRBJ1-6, with 7 bases that match TRBD1. Trimming at V came to 8 bases and at J to 6 bases, leaving 19 bases not matched to a gene. CDR1 SGHVS and CDR2 FQNEAQ come from the germline V gene. This CDR3 has 18 residues. The CDR3 loop reads CASSLGPRGSPTNSPLHF. The CDR3 coding sequence is TGTGCCAGCTCCCTAGGTCCCAGGGGGTCACCAACTAATTCACCCCTCCACTTT.

A note on this clonotype: This may stem from a read error, because a much larger clone lies one nucleotide away. This chain joins TRBV10-3 and TRBJ2-7, with TRBD1 matching over 11 bases. Per the germline V gene, CDR1 is ENHRY and CDR2 is SYGVKD. The CDR3 loop spans 13 amino acids. CDR3 protein: CAISQSRDRGSHF. CDR3 coding DNA: TGTGCCATCAGTCAGTCCCGGGACAGGGGGTCTCACTTC.

The chain's CDR3 is CSARGLAGGSEKLFF. Here the CDR3 DNA reads TGCAGTGCTAGGGGACTAGCGGGAGGAAGTGAAAAACTGTTTTTT. The V and J genes are TRBV20-1 and TRBJ1-4; TRBD1 is a possible D gene (5 bases). Trimming took 3 bases from V and 7 from J, leaving 18 bases between them. Germline loops: CDR1 DFQATT, CDR2 SNEGSKA (reference sequence). The CDR3 is 15 residues long.

Turning to this clonotype: This may be a read error: a much more frequent sequence differs by one nucleotide. The CDR3 DNA reads TGTGCCAGCAGCCAAGGAAGAGTGCATAACTATGGCTACACCTTC. It is translated as CASSQGRVHNYGYTF. This sequence joins TRBV7-2 and TRBJ1-2; the D is unclear. In germline, CDR1 is SGHTA, CDR2 FQGNSA. The V end was cut by 5 bases, the J end by 1 base, with 14 bases between. CDR3 size: 15 residues.

This clonotype was recorded a few times. The chain links TRBV27 to TRBJ1-3; 8 positions match TRBD1. Germline CDR1 and CDR2: MNHEY and SMNVEV (reference sequence). There are 16 residues in the CDR3. The V gene end was trimmed by 6 bases and the J gene end by 3 bases; junction bases not matched to a gene: 10. CDR3: CASRTNSGGSGNTIYF. The DNA for the CDR3 is TGTGCCAGCAGGACTAACTCAGGGGGCAGTGGAAACACCATATATTTT.

Worth noting for this clonotype: It may be a read error: a sequence one base away is much more abundant. This chain joins TRBV9 and TRBJ2-5; D tentatively reads TRBD1 or TRBD2 (5 bases each). CDR1 is SGDLS and CDR2 is YYNGEE in the germline V gene. The CDR3 runs to 15 residues. V lost 0 bases, J lost 5 bases, and 14 bases lay in between. Here the CDR3 reads CASSVGGGVKETQYF. Written as DNA, the CDR3 is TGTGCCAGCAGCGTAGGTGGGGGAGTAAAGGAGACCCAGTACTTC.